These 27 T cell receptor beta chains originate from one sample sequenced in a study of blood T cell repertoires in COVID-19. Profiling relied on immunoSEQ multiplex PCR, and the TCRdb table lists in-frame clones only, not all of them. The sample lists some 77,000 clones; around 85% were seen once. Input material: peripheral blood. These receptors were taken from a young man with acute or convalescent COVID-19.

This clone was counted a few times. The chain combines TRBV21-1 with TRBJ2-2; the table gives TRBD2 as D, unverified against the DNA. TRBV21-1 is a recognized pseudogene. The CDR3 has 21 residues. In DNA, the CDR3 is TGTGCCAGCAGCAATAGATCCGGGACTAGCGGATGGGGGGCAGACACCGGGGAGCTGTTTTTT. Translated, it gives CASSNRSGTSGWGADTGELFF.

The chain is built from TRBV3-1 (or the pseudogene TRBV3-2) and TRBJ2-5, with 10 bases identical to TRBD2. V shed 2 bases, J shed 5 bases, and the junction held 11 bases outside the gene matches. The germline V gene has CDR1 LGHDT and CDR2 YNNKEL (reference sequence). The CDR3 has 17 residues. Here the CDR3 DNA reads TGTGCCAGCAGCCAAAGGGGAAGCGGGAGGGCGAAGGAGACCCAGTACTTC. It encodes CASSQRGSGRAKETQYF.

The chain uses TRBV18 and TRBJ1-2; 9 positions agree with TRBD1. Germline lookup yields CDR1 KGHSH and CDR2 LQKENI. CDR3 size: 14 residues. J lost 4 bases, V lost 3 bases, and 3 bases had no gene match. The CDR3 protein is CASSPDRGTYGYTF. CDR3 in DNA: TGTGCCAGCTCACCGGACAGGGGTACCTATGGCTACACCTTC.

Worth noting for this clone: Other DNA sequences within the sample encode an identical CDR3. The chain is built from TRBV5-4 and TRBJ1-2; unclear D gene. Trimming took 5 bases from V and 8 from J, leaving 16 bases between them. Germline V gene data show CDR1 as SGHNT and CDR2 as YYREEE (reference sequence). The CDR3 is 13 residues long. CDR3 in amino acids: CASSLDRGRGYTF. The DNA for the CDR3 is TGTGCCAGCAGTCTCGACCGAGGGAGAGGCTACACCTTC.

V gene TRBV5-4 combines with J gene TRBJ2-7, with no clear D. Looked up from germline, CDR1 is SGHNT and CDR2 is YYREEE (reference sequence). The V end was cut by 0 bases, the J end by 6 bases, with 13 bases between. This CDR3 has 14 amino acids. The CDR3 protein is CASSLEVPPGEQYF. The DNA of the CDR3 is TGTGCCAGCAGCTTGGAGGTCCCCCCAGGCGAGCAGTACTTC.

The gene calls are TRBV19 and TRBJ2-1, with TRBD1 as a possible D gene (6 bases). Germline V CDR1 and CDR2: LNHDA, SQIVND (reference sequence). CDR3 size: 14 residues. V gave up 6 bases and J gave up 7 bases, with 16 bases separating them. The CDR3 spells CASSRTLQGNEQFF. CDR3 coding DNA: TGTGCCAGTAGCAGAACCCTTCAGGGGAATGAGCAGTTCTTC.

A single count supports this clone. The CDR3 coding sequence is TGTGCCACCGCCGGGACAGGGGGCAATGAGCAGTTCTTC. It encodes CATAGTGGNEQFF. The V call is TRBV6-4, the J call TRBJ2-1; TRBD1 matches at 11 bases. The trim removed 10 bases at V and 6 bases at J, leaving 5 bases unmatched. CDR1 and CDR2 from the germline V gene are MRHNA and SNTAGT. The CDR3 runs to 13 residues.

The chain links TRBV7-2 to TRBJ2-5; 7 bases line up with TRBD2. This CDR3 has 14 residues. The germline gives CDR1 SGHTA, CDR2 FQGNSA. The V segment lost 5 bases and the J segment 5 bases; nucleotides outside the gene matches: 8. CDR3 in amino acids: CASSRSGNVETQYF. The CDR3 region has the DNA TGTGCCAGCAGCCGGAGCGGGAATGTGGAGACCCAGTACTTC.

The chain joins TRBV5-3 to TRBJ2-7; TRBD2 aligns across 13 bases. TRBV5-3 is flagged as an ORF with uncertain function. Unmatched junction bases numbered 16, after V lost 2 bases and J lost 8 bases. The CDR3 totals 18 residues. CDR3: CARSFPADRTSGSSQQYF. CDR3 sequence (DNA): TGTGCCAGAAGCTTCCCGGCAGACCGGACTAGCGGGAGCTCCCAGCAGTACTTC.

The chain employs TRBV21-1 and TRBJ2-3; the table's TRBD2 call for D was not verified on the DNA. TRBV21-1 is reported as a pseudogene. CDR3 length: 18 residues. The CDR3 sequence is CASSKEGTSGSRSDTQYF. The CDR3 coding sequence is TGTGCCAGCAGCAAAGAGGGTACTAGCGGGAGTAGGTCAGATACGCAGTATTTT.

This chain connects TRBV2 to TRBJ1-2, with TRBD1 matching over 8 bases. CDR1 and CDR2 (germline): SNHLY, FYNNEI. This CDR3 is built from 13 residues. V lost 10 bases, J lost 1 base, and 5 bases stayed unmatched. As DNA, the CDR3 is TGTGCCATCGCCAGGGGGCTTAACTATGGCTACACCTTC. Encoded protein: CAIARGLNYGYTF.

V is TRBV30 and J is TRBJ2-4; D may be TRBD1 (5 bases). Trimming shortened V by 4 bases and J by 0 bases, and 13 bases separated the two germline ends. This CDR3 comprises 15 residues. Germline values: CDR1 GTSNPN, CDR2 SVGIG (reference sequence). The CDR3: CAWMRSGLAKNIQYF. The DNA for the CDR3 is TGTGCCTGGATGCGATCAGGGTTAGCCAAAAACATTCAGTACTTC.

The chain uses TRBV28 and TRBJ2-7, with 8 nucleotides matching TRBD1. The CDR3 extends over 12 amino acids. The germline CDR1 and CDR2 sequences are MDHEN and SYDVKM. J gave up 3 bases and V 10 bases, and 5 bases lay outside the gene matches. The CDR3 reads CATRQGNYEQYF. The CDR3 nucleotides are TGTGCCACCCGACAGGGGAACTACGAGCAGTACTTC.

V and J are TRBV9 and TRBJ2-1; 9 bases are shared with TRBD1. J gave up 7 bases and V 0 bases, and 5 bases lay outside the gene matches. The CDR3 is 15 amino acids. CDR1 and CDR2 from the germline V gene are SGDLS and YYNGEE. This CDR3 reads CASSVGTGDWNEQFF. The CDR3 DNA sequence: TGTGCCAGCAGCGTAGGGACAGGGGATTGGAATGAGCAGTTCTTC. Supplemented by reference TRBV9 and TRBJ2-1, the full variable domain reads DSGVTQTPKHLITATGQRVTLRCSPRSGDLSVYWYQQSLDQGLQFLIQYYNGEERAKGNILERFSAQQFPDLHSELNLSSLELGDSALYFCASSVGTGDWNEQFFGPGTRLTVL.

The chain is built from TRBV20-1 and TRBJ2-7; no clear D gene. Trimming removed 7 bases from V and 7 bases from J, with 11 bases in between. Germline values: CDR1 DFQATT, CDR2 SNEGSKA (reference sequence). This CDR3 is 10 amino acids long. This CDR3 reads CSVSNREQYF. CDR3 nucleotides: TGCAGTGTGAGCAACCGGGAGCAGTACTTC.

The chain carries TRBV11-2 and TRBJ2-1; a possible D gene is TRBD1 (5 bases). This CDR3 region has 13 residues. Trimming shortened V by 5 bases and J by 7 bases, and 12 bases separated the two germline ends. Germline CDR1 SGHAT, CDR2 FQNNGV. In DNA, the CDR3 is TGTGCCAGCAGCGACAGTCCCGTGAATGAGCAGTTCTTC. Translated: CASSDSPVNEQFF.

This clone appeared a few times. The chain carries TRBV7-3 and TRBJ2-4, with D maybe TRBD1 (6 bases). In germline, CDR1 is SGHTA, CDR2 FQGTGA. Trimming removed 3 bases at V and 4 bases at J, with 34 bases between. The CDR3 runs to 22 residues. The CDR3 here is CASSFGTTKLDSAFVGKNIQYF. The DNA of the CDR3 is TGTGCCAGCAGCTTTGGTACTACCAAACTGGACAGCGCCTTTGTGGGGAAAAACATTCAGTACTTC.

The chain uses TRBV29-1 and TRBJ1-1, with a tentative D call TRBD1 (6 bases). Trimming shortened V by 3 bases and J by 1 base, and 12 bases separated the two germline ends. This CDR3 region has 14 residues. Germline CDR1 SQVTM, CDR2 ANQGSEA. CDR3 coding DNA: TGCAGCGTTGACCCCCGGGACAAGAACACTGAAGCTTTCTTT. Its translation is CSVDPRDKNTEAFF. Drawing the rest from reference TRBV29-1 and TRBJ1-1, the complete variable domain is SAVISQKPSRDICQRGTSLTIQCQVDSQVTMMFWYRQQPGQSLTLIATANQGSEATYESGFVIDKFPISRPNLTFSTLTVSNMSPEDSSIYLCSVDPRDKNTEAFFGQGTRLTVV.

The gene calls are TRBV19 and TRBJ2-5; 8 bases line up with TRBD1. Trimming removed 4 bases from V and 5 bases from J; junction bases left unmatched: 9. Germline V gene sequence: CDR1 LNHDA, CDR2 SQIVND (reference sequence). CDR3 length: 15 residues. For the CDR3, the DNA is TGTGCCAGTAGTACAGGACAGGGCCTATGGGAGACCCAGTACTTC. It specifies CASSTGQGLWETQYF.

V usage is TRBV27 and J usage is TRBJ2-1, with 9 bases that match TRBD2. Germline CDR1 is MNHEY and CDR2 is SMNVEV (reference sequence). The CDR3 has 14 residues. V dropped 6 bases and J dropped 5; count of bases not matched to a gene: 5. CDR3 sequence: CASRRLAEDNEQFF. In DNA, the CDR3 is TGTGCCAGCAGAAGACTAGCGGAAGACAATGAGCAGTTCTTC.

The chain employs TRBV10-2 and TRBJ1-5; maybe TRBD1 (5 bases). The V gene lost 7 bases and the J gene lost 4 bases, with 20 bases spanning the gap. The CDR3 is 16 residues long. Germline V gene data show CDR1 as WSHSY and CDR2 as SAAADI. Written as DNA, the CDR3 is TGCGCCAGCAACAACCGGGACTCCCGAGGGAATCAGCCCCAGCATTTT. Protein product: CASNNRDSRGNQPQHF.

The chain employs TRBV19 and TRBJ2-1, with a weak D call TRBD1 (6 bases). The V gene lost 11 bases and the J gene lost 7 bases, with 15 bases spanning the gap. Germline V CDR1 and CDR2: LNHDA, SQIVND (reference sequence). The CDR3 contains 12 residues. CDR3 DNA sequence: TGTGCCGGCTGGGGGCGGAGGAATGAGCAGTTCTTC. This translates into CAGWGRRNEQFF.

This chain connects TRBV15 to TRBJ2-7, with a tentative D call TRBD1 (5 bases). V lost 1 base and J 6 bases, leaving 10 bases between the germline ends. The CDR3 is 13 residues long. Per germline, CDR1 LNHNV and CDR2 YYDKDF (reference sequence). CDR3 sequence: CATSRVGALEQYF. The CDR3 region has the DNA TGTGCCACCAGCAGAGTAGGGGCGCTCGAGCAGTACTTC.

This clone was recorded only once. For the CDR3, the DNA is TGTGCCAGCAGGACAGGGGGGGAAGGCTACACCTTC. Its translation is CASRTGGEGYTF. V is TRBV28 and J is TRBJ1-2, with 9 bases identical to TRBD1. This CDR3 has 12 residues. V was clipped by 6 bases and J by 8 bases; unmatched bases: 4. The germline V gene has CDR1 MDHEN and CDR2 SYDVKM.

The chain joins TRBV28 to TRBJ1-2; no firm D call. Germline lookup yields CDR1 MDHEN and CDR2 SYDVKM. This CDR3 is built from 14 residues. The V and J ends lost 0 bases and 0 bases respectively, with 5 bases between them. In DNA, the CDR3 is TGTGCCAGCAGTTTATGGCGAGCTAACTATGGCTACACCTTC. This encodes CASSLWRANYGYTF.

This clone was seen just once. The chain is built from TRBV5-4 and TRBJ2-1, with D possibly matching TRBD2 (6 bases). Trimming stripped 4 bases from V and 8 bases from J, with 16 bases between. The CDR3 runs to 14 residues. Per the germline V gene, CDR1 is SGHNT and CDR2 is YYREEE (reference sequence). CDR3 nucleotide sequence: TGTGCCAGCAGCCCCTCCGGGAGAGGGGATGAGCAGTTCTTC. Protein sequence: CASSPSGRGDEQFF.

CDR3 nucleotides: TGCGCCAGCAGCCAAACCGGACAGGGCAATTCACCCCTCCACTTT. It translates to CASSQTGQGNSPLHF. The chain combines TRBV4-1 with TRBJ1-6, with 8 bases lining up with TRBD1. Trimming removed 2 bases from V and 7 bases from J; junction bases left unmatched: 4. Germline loops: CDR1 MGHRA, CDR2 YSYEKL. The length of the CDR3 is 15 residues.